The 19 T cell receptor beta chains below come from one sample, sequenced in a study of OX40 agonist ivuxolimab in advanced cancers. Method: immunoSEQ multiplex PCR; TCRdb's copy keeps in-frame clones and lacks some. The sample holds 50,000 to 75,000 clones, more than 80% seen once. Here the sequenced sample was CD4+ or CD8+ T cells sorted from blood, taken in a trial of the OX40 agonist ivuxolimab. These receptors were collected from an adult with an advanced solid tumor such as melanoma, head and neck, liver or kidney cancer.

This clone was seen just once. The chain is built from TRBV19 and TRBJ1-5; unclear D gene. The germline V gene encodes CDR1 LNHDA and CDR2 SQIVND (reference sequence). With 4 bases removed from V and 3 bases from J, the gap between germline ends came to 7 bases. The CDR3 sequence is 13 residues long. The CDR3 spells CASSTDYNQPQHF. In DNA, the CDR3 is TGTGCCAGTAGTACGGATTACAATCAGCCCCAGCATTTT.

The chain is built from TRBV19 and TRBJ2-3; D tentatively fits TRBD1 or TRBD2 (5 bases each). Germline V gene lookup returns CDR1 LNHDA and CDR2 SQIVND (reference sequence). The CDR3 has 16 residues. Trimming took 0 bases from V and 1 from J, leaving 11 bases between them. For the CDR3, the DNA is TGTGCCAGTAGTATAGATTCGGGGCAGGGCACAGATACGCAGTATTTT. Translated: CASSIDSGQGTDTQYF.

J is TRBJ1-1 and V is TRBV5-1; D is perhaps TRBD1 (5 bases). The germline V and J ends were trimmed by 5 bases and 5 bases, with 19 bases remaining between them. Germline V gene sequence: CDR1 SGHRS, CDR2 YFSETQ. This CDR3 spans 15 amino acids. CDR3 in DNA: TGCGCCAGCAGTTTTCAGGGTTGGAGCGGGACTGAAGCTTTCTTT. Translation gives CASSFQGWSGTEAFF. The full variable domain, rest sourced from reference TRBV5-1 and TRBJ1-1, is KAGVTQTPRYLIKTRGQQVTLSCSPISGHRSVSWYQQTPGQGLQFLFEYFSETQRNKGNFPGRFSGRQFSNSRSEMNVSTLELGDSALYLCASSFQGWSGTEAFFGQGTRLTVV.

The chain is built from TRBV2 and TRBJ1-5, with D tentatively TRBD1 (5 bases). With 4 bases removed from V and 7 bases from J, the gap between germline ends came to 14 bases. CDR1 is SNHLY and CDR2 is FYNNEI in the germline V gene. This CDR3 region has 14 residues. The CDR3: CASSARDVGQPQHF. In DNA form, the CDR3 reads TGTGCCAGCAGTGCAAGGGACGTGGGGCAGCCCCAGCATTTT.

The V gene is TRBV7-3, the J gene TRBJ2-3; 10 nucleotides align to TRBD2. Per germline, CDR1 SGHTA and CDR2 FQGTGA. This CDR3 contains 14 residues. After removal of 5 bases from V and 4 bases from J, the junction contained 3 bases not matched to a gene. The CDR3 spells CASSLSGRADTQYF. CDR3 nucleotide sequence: TGTGCCAGCAGCCTCAGCGGGAGGGCAGATACGCAGTATTTT.

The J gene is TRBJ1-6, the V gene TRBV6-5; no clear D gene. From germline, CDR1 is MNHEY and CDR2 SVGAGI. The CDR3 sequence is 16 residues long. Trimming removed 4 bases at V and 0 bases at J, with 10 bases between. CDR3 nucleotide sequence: TGTGCCAGCAGTTCTCCCTTGAGCTCCTATAATTCACCCCTCCACTTT. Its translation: CASSSPLSSYNSPLHF.

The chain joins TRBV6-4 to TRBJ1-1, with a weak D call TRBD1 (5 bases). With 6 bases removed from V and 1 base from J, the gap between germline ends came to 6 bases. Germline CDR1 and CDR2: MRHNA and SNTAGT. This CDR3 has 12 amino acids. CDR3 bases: TGTGCCAGCAGGGGGGGGAACACTGAAGCTTTCTTT. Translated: CASRGGNTEAFF.

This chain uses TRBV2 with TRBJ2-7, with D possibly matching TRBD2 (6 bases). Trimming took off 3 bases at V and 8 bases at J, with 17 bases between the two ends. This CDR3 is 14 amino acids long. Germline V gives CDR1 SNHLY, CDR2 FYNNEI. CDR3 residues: CASSERSLAQQQYF. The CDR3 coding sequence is TGTGCCAGCAGTGAGCGCAGCCTAGCGCAGCAGCAGTACTTC.

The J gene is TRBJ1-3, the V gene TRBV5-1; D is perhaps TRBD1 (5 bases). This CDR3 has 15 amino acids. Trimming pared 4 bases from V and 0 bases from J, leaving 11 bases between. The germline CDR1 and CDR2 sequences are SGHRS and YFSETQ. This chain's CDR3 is CASSPQGGSGNTIYF. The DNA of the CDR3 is TGCGCCAGCAGCCCCCAGGGCGGCTCTGGAAACACCATATATTTT.

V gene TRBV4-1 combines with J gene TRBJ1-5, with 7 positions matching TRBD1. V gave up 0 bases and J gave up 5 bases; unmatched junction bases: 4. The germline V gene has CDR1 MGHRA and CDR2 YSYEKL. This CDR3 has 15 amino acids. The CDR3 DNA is TGCGCCAGCAGCCAAGATGACAGGGCGTATCAGCCCCAGCATTTT. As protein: CASSQDDRAYQPQHF.

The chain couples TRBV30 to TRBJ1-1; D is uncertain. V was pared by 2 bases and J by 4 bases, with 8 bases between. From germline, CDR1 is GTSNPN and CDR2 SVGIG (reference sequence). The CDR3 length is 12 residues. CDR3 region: CAWSQRSTEAFF. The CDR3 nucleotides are TGTGCCTGGAGTCAGCGGTCCACTGAAGCTTTCTTT.

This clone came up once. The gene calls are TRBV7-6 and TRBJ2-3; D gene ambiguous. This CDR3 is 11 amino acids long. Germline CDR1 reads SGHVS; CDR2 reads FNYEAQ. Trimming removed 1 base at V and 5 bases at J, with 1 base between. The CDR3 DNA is TGTGCCAGCAGCTTAGAAGATACGCAGTATTTT. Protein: CASSLEDTQYF. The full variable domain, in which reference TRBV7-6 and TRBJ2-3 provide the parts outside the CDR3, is GAGVSQSPRYKVTKRGQDVALRCDPISGHVSLYWYRQALGQGPEFLTYFNYEAQQDKSGLPNDRFSAERPEGSISTLTIQRTEQRDSAMYRCASSLEDTQYFGPGTRLTVL.

The CDR3 is CASSALYEQYF. CDR3 DNA sequence: TGTGCCAGCAGTGCGCTCTACGAGCAGTACTTC. The chain is built from TRBV5-6 and TRBJ2-7; no reliable D call. This CDR3 contains 11 residues. Trimming took 5 bases from V and 3 from J, leaving 6 bases between them. Germline V CDR1 and CDR2: SGHDT, YYEEEE.

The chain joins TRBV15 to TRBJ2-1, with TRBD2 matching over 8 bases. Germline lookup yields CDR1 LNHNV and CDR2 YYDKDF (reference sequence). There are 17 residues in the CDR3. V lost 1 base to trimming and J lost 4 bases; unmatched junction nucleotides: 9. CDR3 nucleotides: TGTGCCACCAGCAGAGGCGTCAGCGGGAGTGGGTACAATGAGCAGTTCTTC. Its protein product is CATSRGVSGSGYNEQFF.

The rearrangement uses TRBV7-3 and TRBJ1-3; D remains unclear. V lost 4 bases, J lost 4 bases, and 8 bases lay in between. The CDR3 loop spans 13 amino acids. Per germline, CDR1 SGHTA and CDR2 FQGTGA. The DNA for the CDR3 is TGTGCCAGCAGCTCACGAGGAGGAAACACCATATATTTT. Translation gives CASSSRGGNTIYF.

The DNA of the CDR3 is TGTGCCAGCAGCTTACAGGGGTCCCTAGCTGAAAAACTGTTTTTT. It is translated as CASSLQGSLAEKLFF. This chain connects TRBV9 to TRBJ1-4; TRBD1 matches at 7 bases. In germline, CDR1 is SGDLS, CDR2 YYNGEE. V lost 4 bases to trimming and J lost 7 bases; unmatched junction nucleotides: 10. CDR3 length: 15 residues.

For the CDR3, the DNA is TGTGCCAGCAGCCCAGGGGACCCGAACACCGGGGAGCTGTTTTTT. It codes for CASSPGDPNTGELFF. The chain employs TRBV7-3 and TRBJ2-2, with a weak D call TRBD1 (6 bases). From germline, CDR1 is SGHTA and CDR2 FQGTGA. Between the trimmed V and J ends, which lost 5 bases and 0 bases, there was a span of 10 bases. This CDR3 is 15 amino acids long.

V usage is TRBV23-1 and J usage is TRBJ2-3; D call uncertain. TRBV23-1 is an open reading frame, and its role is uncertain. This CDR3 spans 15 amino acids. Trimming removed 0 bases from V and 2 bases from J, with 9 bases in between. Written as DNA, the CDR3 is TGCGCCAGCAGTCAATCCCCGGGCCCCACAGATACGCAGTATTTT. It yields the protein CASSQSPGPTDTQYF.

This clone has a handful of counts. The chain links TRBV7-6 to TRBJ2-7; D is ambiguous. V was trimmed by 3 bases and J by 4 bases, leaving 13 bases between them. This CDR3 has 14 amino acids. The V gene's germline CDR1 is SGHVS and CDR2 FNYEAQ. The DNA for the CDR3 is TGTGCCAGCAGCTTGAGAGGTGAACCTTACGAGCAGTACTTC. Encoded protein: CASSLRGEPYEQYF. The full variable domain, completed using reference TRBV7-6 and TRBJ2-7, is GAGVSQSPRYKVTKRGQDVALRCDPISGHVSLYWYRQALGQGPEFLTYFNYEAQQDKSGLPNDRFSAERPEGSISTLTIQRTEQRDSAMYRCASSLRGEPYEQYFGPGTRLTVT.